This T cell receptor beta chain originates from a study of T cell clonality in common variable immunodeficiency (dated by TCRdb to between 2015 and 2017). Study-wide findings and limitations: According to the authors, finding the cause of the higher clonality in CVID would require sequencing the repertoires of T cell subpopulations. TCRbeta clonality was higher in CVID subjects than in healthy controls (t-test p = 0.018), and the increase was most characteristic of about a third of subjects. Correlations of repertoire features with clinical complications were constrained by heterogeneity among patients within the CVID cohort. Despite equal DNA input, controls averaged roughly 80,000 unique sequences per sample versus some 30,000 in CVID samples. Fewer TCRbeta clones were shared among CVID subjects than among healthy controls (p < 0.0001). Fewer deletions and N-nucleotide insertions were reportedly observed in CVID TCRbeta sequences, and highly modified clones with 13 or more V deletions were reportedly absent from CVID TCRbeta sequences.

Both CVID patients and healthy controls were predominantly of Caucasian heritage. Heparinized peripheral whole blood samples of about 5 to 8 ml were collected from each donor. Genomic DNA from adults with common variable immune deficiency (CVID) and from healthy adult controls was the source for sequencing TCRbeta CDR3 repertoires. The control group comprised some 22 healthy adult volunteers, roughly 12 female and approximately ten male, aged about 23 to 75 years with a mean age of 34. Diluted blood was density-centrifuged over Hypaque 1077 or Ficoll-Paque to isolate peripheral blood mononuclear cells. Unsorted mononuclear cells served as the source of genomic DNA, which was extracted either by Qiagen column purification or by a centrifugation-based method. For this clone: What antigen it recognizes has not been identified. From the germline J gene comes the end of the CDR3, since the read stops 3 residues before it.

From a lookup of the germline V gene, CDR1 and CDR2 are SGHRS and YFSETQ. The CDR3 runs 17 residues from the cysteine to the phenylalanine. Shown are 42 bases from within the CDR3, in frame from base 1. Relative to germline, V is 5 bases shorter and J is 1 base shorter, with 22 bases between their ends. For sequencing input, CVID and control samples contributed equivalent amounts of genomic DNA. For every sample, a 60 bp segment covering the rearranged TCRbeta CDR3 region was amplified and then sequenced. The immunoSEQ assay, a bias-corrected multiplex PCR with high-throughput sequencing, was employed for TCRbeta amplification. In the source study's methods: Every unique nucleotide sequence was considered a clone and was annotated with V, D and J genes, copy number and frequency. Sequences were labeled productive if in frame, and non-productive if out of frame or containing stop codons. Clonality was calculated from Shannon's entropy as previously described. The predicted amino acid sequences of productive clones were used to derive mean CDR3 Kyte-Doolittle hydropathy. The R hclust function was used to hierarchically cluster scaled V gene usage with Manhattan distance and complete linkage. Sharing of clones by CDR3 amino acid sequence was evaluated by resampling 12 repertoires per group over 100 rounds. Repertoires were searched for 65 to 75 published EBV-specific and 200 to 300 published CMV-specific TCRbeta sequences. Two CVID samples yielding fewer than 10,000 sequences were excluded from analysis, leaving some 40 CVID repertoires. TCRdb holds this immuneACCESS table with in-frame rearrangements only. Some clones are missing; in checked studies, unresolved V genes explain under half, and the rest has no known cause. Clone size and V and J calls were adopted from that table, with D and trimming inferred from the DNA. The sample comprises 30,000 or so clones, and every one was counted more than once. The top ten constitute 3.8% of the sample.

The sample was peripheral blood mononuclear cells. The source is a person between 18 and 75 years old in good health. Rearrangement joined TRBV5-1 to TRBJ2-7; the best D guess is TRBD2, with 7 bases matching. The CDR3 bases that were read are TGCGCCAGCAGGGACGGCGGGGGCGGGGGTTTTTCCTACGAG. Its protein product is CASRDGGGGGFSYE. The full CDR3 is CASRDGGGGGFSYEQYF.